This is a list of T cell receptor beta chains from one sample in a study of blood T cell repertoires in COVID-19. Data came from immunoSEQ multiplex PCR; TCRdb stores just in-frame clones and leaves some out. The sample carries 200,000 to 250,000 clones, approximately 81% recorded once. The sequencing sample was made of peripheral blood. These receptors were collected from a man between 35 and 55 years old with acute or convalescent COVID-19. Each CDR3 is given with its conserved first and last residue. D genes are given only for firm matches. Size is stated for part of the rows, as once, few or many counts, or as a class when the clone is expanded.

D,J,V,size,CDR3,DNA
.,TRBJ1-1,TRBV15,once,CATSGLPQRNTEAFF,TGTGCCACCAGCGGACTCCCCCAACGGAACACTGAAGCTTTCTTT
TRBD2,TRBJ2-7,TRBV5-4,.,CASSSRTSGGPQYF,TGTGCCAGCAGCTCCAGGACTAGCGGGGGTCCCCAGTACTTC
TRBD2,TRBJ2-1,TRBV9,.,CASSPGLAGDYNEQFF,TGTGCCAGCAGCCCGGGACTAGCGGGTGATTACAATGAGCAGTTCTTC
.,TRBJ2-1,TRBV9,.,CASSVGASFTYNEQFF,TGTGCCAGCAGCGTAGGGGCTAGCTTTACCTACAATGAGCAGTTCTTC
.,TRBJ2-1,TRBV5-6,.,CASSTGEVYNEQFF,TGTGCCAGCAGTACGGGGGAGGTCTACAATGAGCAGTTCTTC
TRBD1,TRBJ2-1,TRBV5-1,.,CASKGSGQGRSYEQFF,TGCGCCAGCAAAGGCTCGGGACAGGGAAGATCATATGAGCAGTTCTTC
.,TRBJ2-1,TRBV7-8,once,CASSSRGDSYNEQFF,TGTGCCAGCAGCTCCAGGGGGGACTCCTACAATGAGCAGTTCTTC
TRBD1,TRBJ1-4,TRBV5-4,.,CASSWKPGQAGEKLFF,TGTGCCAGCAGCTGGAAACCGGGACAGGCAGGAGAAAAACTGTTTTTT
TRBD1,TRBJ1-4,TRBV10-2,.,CASSVTGAANEKLFF,TGCGCCAGCAGCGTTACAGGGGCTGCTAATGAAAAACTGTTTTTT
TRBD1,TRBJ1-3,TRBV7-2,few,CASSLVGLQGVVAGNTIYF,TGTGCCAGCAGCTTAGTAGGATTACAGGGGGTCGTGGCTGGAAACACCATATATTTT
.,TRBJ2-2,TRBV11-3,few,CASSFSRTRSLTGELFF,TGTGCCAGCAGCTTCTCCCGCACAAGATCCTTAACCGGGGAGCTGTTTTTT
.,TRBJ1-4,TRBV10-3,.,CAISGSVTNEKLFF,TGTGCCATCAGTGGTTCGGTTACTAATGAAAAACTGTTTTTT
.,TRBJ1-1,TRBV7-2,.,CASSTPTGRGEAFF,TGTGCCAGCAGCACCCCCACAGGGCGAGGCGAAGCTTTCTTT
TRBD1,TRBJ1-4,TRBV5-8,.,CASSLRRGQRAEKLFF,TGTGCCAGCAGCTTGAGACGGGGACAGCGAGCCGAAAAACTGTTTTTT
.,TRBJ1-1,TRBV21-1,.,CASSKVSPFSFEAFF,TGTGCCAGCAGCAAAGTATCCCCTTTCTCCTTTGAAGCTTTCTTT
.,TRBJ1-5,TRBV19,.,CASTPTGLGNQPQHF,TGTGCCAGTACCCCGACAGGATTGGGCAATCAGCCCCAGCATTTT
TRBD2,TRBJ2-1,TRBV6-6,.,CASSSITSGGPNEQFF,TGTGCCAGCAGTTCGATAACTAGCGGGGGGCCCAATGAGCAGTTCTTC
.,TRBJ1-2,TRBV25-1,.,CASSYGYGYTF,TGTGCCAGCAGTTACGGGTACGGCTACACCTTC
.,TRBJ2-1,TRBV7-6,once,CASSPYTPDNEQFF,TGTGCCAGCAGCCCATACACCCCTGACAATGAGCAGTTCTTC
TRBD1,TRBJ2-4,TRBV30,.,CAWSALRSRGNIQYF,TGTGCCTGGAGTGCTCTAAGGTCCAGGGGGAACATTCAGTACTTC
TRBD2,TRBJ2-7,TRBV28,.,CTSSLAGGVVTGTAEQYF,TGTACCAGCAGTTTAGCGGGGGGTGTGGTAACAGGGACGGCCGAGCAGTACTTC
TRBD1,TRBJ1-5,TRBV19,.,CASSIRGQLSNQPQHF,TGTGCCAGTAGTATAAGGGGACAGCTTAGCAATCAGCCCCAGCATTTT
.,TRBJ1-3,TRBV10-3,.,CAIRNSVPGTGNTIYF,TGTGCCATCCGAAATTCGGTCCCAGGGACAGGAAACACCATATATTTT
TRBD1,TRBJ1-1,TRBV12-5,few,CASGFTGTGWRNTEAFF,TGTGCTAGTGGTTTTACGGGGACAGGGTGGAGGAACACTGAAGCTTTCTTT
.,TRBJ2-7,TRBV5-4,many,CASSPSTDSYEQYF,TGTGCCAGCAGCCCAAGTACAGACAGTTACGAGCAGTACTTC
.,TRBJ1-2,TRBV9,.,CASSDGTWGYTF,TGTGCCAGCAGCGACGGGACATGGGGCTACACCTTC
.,TRBJ1-3,TRBV27,.,CASSLYGSQGNTIYF,TGTGCCAGCAGTTTATACGGGAGTCAGGGAAACACCATATATTTT
TRBD1,TRBJ1-2,TRBV6-5,few,CASSYTIDRVNGYTF,TGTGCCAGCAGTTACACCATCGACAGGGTCAATGGCTACACCTTC
.,TRBJ2-7,TRBV5-5,.,CASSLVPSSSYEQYF,TGTGCCAGCAGCTTGGTACCATCGAGCTCCTACGAGCAGTACTTC
TRBD1,TRBJ1-2,TRBV5-4,.,CASSLTGEPYGYTF,TGTGCCAGCAGCTTGACAGGGGAACCCTATGGCTACACCTTC
.,TRBJ1-2,TRBV6-5,.,CASSPSDKIHGYTF,TGTGCCAGCAGCCCCTCTGACAAGATCCATGGCTACACCTTC
.,TRBJ2-7,TRBV6-5,.,CASSLTWGDYEQYF,TGTGCCAGCAGTCTTACTTGGGGGGACTACGAGCAGTACTTC
.,TRBJ2-7,TRBV9,.,CASSLKDIGQSYEQYF,TGTGCCAGCAGCCTAAAGGATATCGGACAGAGCTACGAGCAGTACTTC
.,TRBJ1-3,TRBV18,.,CASSPQGRTIAGNTIYF,TGTGCCAGCTCACCGCAAGGAAGGACAATCGCTGGAAACACCATATATTTT
TRBD1,TRBJ1-1,TRBV6-2/TRBV6-3,.,CASSDSDRANTEAFF,TGTGCCAGCAGTGACTCGGACAGGGCGAACACTGAAGCTTTCTTT
.,TRBJ1-6,TRBV5-1,once,CASSLDGLQNSPLHF,TGCGCCAGCAGCTTGGATGGGCTCCAGAATTCACCCCTCCACTTT
TRBD1,TRBJ1-1,TRBV5-1,.,CASSLQGAEGTEAFF,TGCGCCAGCAGCTTACAGGGGGCTGAGGGCACTGAAGCTTTCTTT
.,TRBJ1-2,TRBV3-1/TRBV3-2,.,CASSPRGGDYGYTF,TGTGCCAGCAGCCCCCGCGGAGGAGACTATGGCTACACCTTC
.,TRBJ2-3,TRBV14,.,CASSQGYADTQYF,TGTGCCAGCAGCCAAGGTTACGCGGATACGCAGTATTTT
.,TRBJ1-6,TRBV5-5,.,CASSLPGQNSPLHF,TGTGCCAGCAGCTTGCCGGGACAAAATTCACCCCTCCACTTT
TRBD1,TRBJ1-2,TRBV19,.,CASNRDRGVNYGYTF,TGTGCCAGTAACCGGGACAGGGGTGTCAACTATGGCTACACCTTC
TRBD1,TRBJ1-2,TRBV12-3/TRBV12-4,.,CASRTGGYYGYTF,TGTGCCAGCAGGACAGGGGGCTACTATGGCTACACCTTC
.,TRBJ2-7,TRBV29-1,.,CSVRDNVYEQYF,TGCAGCGTTCGGGACAACGTCTACGAGCAGTACTTC
.,TRBJ1-1,TRBV5-4,.,CASSPEQARGEAFF,TGTGCCAGCAGCCCGGAACAGGCGAGAGGTGAAGCTTTCTTT
TRBD2,TRBJ2-2,TRBV11-3,.,CASSSLAGDITGELFF,TGTGCCAGCAGCTCGCTAGCGGGGGATATCACCGGGGAGCTGTTTTTT
.,TRBJ1-1,TRBV12-3/TRBV12-4,.,CASSGQLNTEAFF,TGTGCCAGCAGCGGACAATTGAACACTGAAGCTTTCTTT
.,TRBJ2-3,TRBV5-1,.,CASSFSGSTDTQYF,TGCGCCAGCAGCTTTAGCGGTAGCACAGATACGCAGTATTTT
TRBD2,TRBJ2-2,TRBV5-1,once,CASRQGLAGFTGELFF,TGCGCCAGCAGGCAGGGACTAGCGGGGTTTACCGGGGAGCTGTTTTTT
.,TRBJ1-2,TRBV6-2/TRBV6-3,.,CASSRPGDYGYTF,TGTGCCAGCAGCCGACCAGGGGACTATGGCTACACCTTC
.,TRBJ1-1,TRBV18,.,CASSPPEALNTEAFF,TGTGCCAGCTCACCCCCCGAGGCCCTGAACACTGAAGCTTTCTTT
TRBD2,TRBJ2-2,TRBV5-4,.,CASSSGSGGTTTGELFF,TGTGCCAGCAGCTCCGGTAGCGGGGGAACAACTACCGGGGAGCTGTTTTTT
.,TRBJ1-2,TRBV7-8,once,CASSSSVGTGPINYGYTF,TGTGCCAGCAGCTCAAGTGTAGGCACAGGGCCGATCAACTATGGCTACACCTTC
TRBD2,TRBJ2-2,TRBV6-4,.,CASSPLAGANTGELFF,TGTGCCAGCAGTCCGCTAGCGGGGGCGAACACCGGGGAGCTGTTTTTT
.,TRBJ2-6,TRBV14,.,CASSHPTPGYGANVLTF,TGTGCCAGCAGCCACCCGACCCCGGGGTACGGGGCCAACGTCCTGACTTTC